The rows below give T cell receptor beta chains drawn from one sample of a study of cytomegalovirus exposure and HLA in healthy donors. Generated by immunoSEQ multiplex PCR, the TCRdb table keeps only in-frame clones and is missing some. The table shows roughly 130,000 clones, with around 80% occurring only once. The source material was PBMCs. The origin of the receptors is a human donor in good health. Both conserved end residues are part of each CDR3.

j_gene | v_gene | CDR3aa
TRBJ1-3 | TRBV19 | CASSTRTGSGNTIYF
TRBJ2-5 | TRBV19 | CASRGRGEGGTQYF
TRBJ1-2 | TRBV6-1 | CASISRGSTRGYTF
TRBJ1-3 | TRBV7-3 | CASSLGTGSGNTIYF
TRBJ1-1 | TRBV19 | CASSISENTEAFF
TRBJ1-1 | TRBV5-6 | CASSLLAYRSTTEAFF
TRBJ1-5 | TRBV6-1 | CASSQDARQPQHF
TRBJ2-3 | TRBV6-8 | CASTSAAGGHGDTQYF
TRBJ2-3 | TRBV18 | CASSPRGGGGTDTQYF
TRBJ2-7 | TRBV6-6 | CASSYTRTGYEQYF
TRBJ2-2 | TRBV6-1 | CASRGTGHTGELFF
TRBJ1-4 | TRBV7-9 | CASSLDQGTRVF
TRBJ2-1 | TRBV10-2 | CASSESWIGSIGNEQFF
TRBJ1-4 | TRBV7-9 | CASSSLRDRGRGTEKLFF
TRBJ1-4 | TRBV29-1 | CSAIQGGLFF
TRBJ1-4 | TRBV4-1 | CASSQQGLNEKLFF
TRBJ1-2 | TRBV6-1 | CASRQQGAVPGYTF
TRBJ1-1 | TRBV9 | CASSVDRDSLNTEAFF
TRBJ1-2 | TRBV5-6 | CASSFGPPADGYTF
TRBJ2-7 | TRBV15 | CATSPGTYSYEQYF
TRBJ1-5 | TRBV27 | CASRPGTVNQPQHF
TRBJ2-5 | TRBV5-4 | CASSLAGGQKTQYF
TRBJ2-2 | TRBV5-6 | CASSWARRFGSGELFF
TRBJ2-2 | TRBV7-9 | CASSNTAQGGNTGELFF
TRBJ2-1 | TRBV25-1 | CASRVAGGLGEQFF
TRBJ1-2 | TRBV9 | CASSAPFRLNQDYGYTF
TRBJ2-7 | TRBV6-5 | CASSRRGRPNEQYF
TRBJ1-1 | TRBV4-1 | CASSQAWRGATTEAFF
TRBJ2-7 | TRBV27 | CASSTGNYEQYF
TRBJ2-7 | TRBV29-1 | CSVGLRGAYEQYF
TRBJ1-6 | TRBV5-1 | CASSPWGGNSPLHF
TRBJ2-2 | TRBV13 | CASSLYRATGELFF
TRBJ2-1 | TRBV6-5 | CASSYPGGNNEQFF
TRBJ2-7 | TRBV20-1 | CSASVSVEQYF
TRBJ2-3 | TRBV6-1 | CASSGDNIAQYF
TRBJ1-2 | TRBV11-2 | CASSYRQGLDGYTF
TRBJ1-2 | TRBV28 | CASSFLGQSATNYGYTF
TRBJ1-1 | TRBV5-1 | CASGDGAFF
TRBJ1-1 | TRBV6-1 | CASSFGMNTEAFF
TRBJ1-2 | TRBV6-5 | CASSARQVHF
TRBJ2-3 | TRBV28 | CASSGGVGTDTQYF
TRBJ2-7 | TRBV7-6 | CASSLVGQNNEQYF
TRBJ2-1 | TRBV5-4 | CASSSHSGSTYNEQFF
TRBJ1-2 | TRBV12-5 | CASGSGTGGYYGYTF
TRBJ1-1 | TRBV19 | CASRRTGAMNTEAFF
TRBJ1-2 | TRBV5-5 | CASSRQQGLGGYTF
TRBJ2-7 | TRBV4-2 | CASSQEWIRTSGVSYEQYF
TRBJ1-5 | TRBV2 | CASLEDGNQPQHF
TRBJ2-3 | TRBV6-5 | CASTLQGGNTDTQYF
TRBJ2-2 | TRBV10-3 | CAISEAGQGTGELFF